This T cell receptor (beta chain) is from a study of T cell repertoires in ileal Crohn's disease (dated by TCRdb to the late 2010s). A note on the overall study: The median duration of disease was around 7.3 years, and at the time of surgery roughly 36% of patients were active smokers. Endoscopic postoperative recurrence was defined as a Rutgeerts score above i0. The TCR repertoire was analysed in around 50 patients with Crohn's disease drawn from a prospective multicentre cohort. Running in parallel with the study was a multicentre cohort set up to find predictors of early endoscopic recurrence following ileocolonic resection. The M6 samples were biopsies of the neoterminal ileum collected during postoperative colonoscopy. Postoperative therapy was given to about half of the patients, with thiopurines administered to about a dozen patients and anti-TNF agents administered to around 19 patients. A total of 170 or so mucosal samples from around 57 patients were sequenced, collected from several sites on the surgical specimen and at postoperative endoscopy. Every patient underwent surgery because of a complication, which was stricturing disease in approximately 61% and penetrating disease in about 39%. On the study overall, not on this receptor specifically: Within the first year after surgery, the timing of postoperative endoscopy varied, and the median delay was 6.9 months. Mucosal CD4 and CD8 T cells were sorted and sequenced only in a subgroup of patients, whose size was not stated. Patients who were active smokers at surgery had a significantly higher proportion of clonal expansions than non-smokers (around 24% vs 18%, p=0.02). Compared with CD4 T cells, sorted CD8 T cells held more high-frequency clones, which suggests that the mucosal expansions were mostly CD8. Higher percentages of high-frequency clones at the time of surgery were linked to endoscopic recurrence, and every patient with clonality above 26.8% (18/57) had recurrence.

As regards this clone: What antigen it recognizes has not been identified. Base qualities are not provided; no much larger clone lies one nucleotide away.

Five hundred nanograms of biopsy DNA per sample were submitted for commercial TCRB immunosequencing. A two-step, amplification bias-controlled multiplex PCR was used by Adaptive Biotechnology to amplify CDR3 regions from genomic DNA. In the first PCR, primers covered every V and J gene segment, and in the second PCR, barcodes and Illumina adapters were added. CDR3 libraries were sequenced on an Illumina instrument. The paper's data handling went like this. Vendor-provided pipelines were combined with custom analysis of raw data in R/Bioconductor under R version 3.3.0. Clonality, which ranges from 0 to 1, was calculated as the inverse of the normalised Shannon entropy across all productive clones. The repertoire share taken up by the top 100 clones defined high-frequency clones, and only clones that passed a 95% confidence test were kept. Repertoire diversity was measured with the Simpson index, and overlap between samples was measured with the Morisita-Horn index. TCRdb re-hosts the immuneACCESS table, in-frame sequences only. Its copies lack some clones; in the studies checked, an unresolved V gene accounts for under half of them, and the cause for the rest is not known. The V and J calls and clone size were taken over from that table, and D and trimming were inferred from the DNA. Within this sample are about 12,000 clones, with 75% to 85% of them counted one time only. Around 9.9% of the sample is taken by the ten largest.

In the paper's terms, the time point label means: neoterminal ileum biopsy at postoperative endoscopy, about 6 months after surgery. Eligible patients were adults with ileal or ileocolonic Crohn's disease who had an indication for ileocolonic resection. Whole ileal mucosal biopsies were kept frozen at -80 degrees C prior to DNA extraction. Genomic DNA was extracted from frozen whole biopsies using a TRizol-based method and was quantified with a NanoDrop 2000 spectrophotometer. The source of this sequence is an adult with Crohn's disease. The specimen sequenced was ileal tissue.

The DNA reads as follows: TGTGCCAGCAGCTCGTACTCGGCGGGTCAATACAATGAGCAGTTCTTC. It translates as CASSSYSAGQYNEQFF. The chain joins TRBV7-9 to TRBJ2-1; a weak D assignment points to TRBD2 (5 bases agree). Via the germline V gene (reference sequence), CDR1 is SEHNR and CDR2 FQNEAQ. V lost 4 bases and J lost 4 bases; the stretch between them is 17 bases long. The CDR3 spans 16 residues, from the cysteine through the phenylalanine. Here the CDR3 DNA is all that survives: 48 bases in frame from base 1.